Following are 28 T cell receptor beta chains from one sample sequenced in a study of control samples from healthy donors and cancer patients. Sequencing used immunoSEQ multiplex PCR; TCRdb keeps in-frame clones, though not all of them. This table holds some 220,000 clones, roughly 94% found once. The sequenced sample was blood. These receptors all stem from a man aged 45-65 years in good health.

The chain recombines TRBV7-6 with TRBJ2-2; D is possibly TRBD1 (6 bases). V was trimmed by 3 bases and J by 5 bases, leaving 16 bases between them. This CDR3 is 16 amino acids long. Per the germline V gene, CDR1 is SGHVS and CDR2 is FNYEAQ. CDR3 loop: CASSFLGQGRTGELFF. The DNA for the CDR3 is TGTGCCAGCAGCTTCCTTGGGCAGGGGCGGACCGGGGAGCTGTTTTTT. The variable domain in full, with the rest retrieved from reference TRBV7-6 and TRBJ2-2, is GAGVSQSPRYKVTKRGQDVALRCDPISGHVSLYWYRQALGQGPEFLTYFNYEAQQDKSGLPNDRFSAERPEGSISTLTIQRTEQRDSAMYRCASSFLGQGRTGELFFGEGSRLTVL.

This chain links TRBV9 with TRBJ1-4; 10 bases agree with TRBD1. CDR1 is SGDLS and CDR2 is YYNGEE in the germline V gene. V was pared by 3 bases and J by 7 bases, with 6 bases of the junction left unmatched. The length of the CDR3 is 15 residues. CDR3 amino acids: CASSGQGAIGEKLFF. The CDR3 nucleotides read TGTGCCAGCAGCGGACAGGGGGCGATCGGTGAAAAACTGTTTTTT.

This sequence joins TRBV13 and TRBJ1-1; 9 bases fit TRBD1. CDR1 PRHDT and CDR2 FYEKMQ come from the germline V gene (reference sequence). Unmatched junction bases numbered 12, after V lost 6 bases and J lost 7 bases. This CDR3 is 15 amino acids long. The CDR3 spells CASRSGTGKYLEAFF. The DNA of the CDR3 is TGTGCCAGCAGGTCCGGGACAGGGAAGTACCTTGAAGCTTTCTTT.

This clone was recorded once. The rearrangement links TRBV7-2 to TRBJ1-6, with no clear D. Germline CDR1 and CDR2: SGHTA and FQGNSA. This CDR3 is 13 amino acids long. Trimming left V 5 bases short and J 7 bases short, with 9 bases between. CDR3 in DNA: TGTGCCAGCAGCAACGACGGAAATTCACCCCTCCACTTT. It encodes CASSNDGNSPLHF.

This sequence joins TRBV28 and TRBJ1-6, with a weak D call TRBD1 (5 bases). The CDR3 spans 15 residues. Germline CDR1 is MDHEN and CDR2 is SYDVKM. V dropped 5 bases and J dropped 7 bases, with 15 bases sitting between them. The CDR3 sequence is CASSRTAGQNSPLHF. Written as DNA, the CDR3 is TGTGCCAGCAGTCGGACGGCGGGGCAAAATTCACCCCTCCACTTT.

This clone was seen once. The chain links TRBV27 to TRBJ1-2; 9 nucleotides agree with TRBD1. Germline values: CDR1 MNHEY, CDR2 SMNVEV (reference sequence). The CDR3 consists of 12 residues. The CDR3 protein is CATQDRGYGYTF. CDR3 in DNA: TGTGCGACCCAGGACAGGGGTTATGGCTACACCTTC.

With regard to this clone: The same CDR3 can be traced to other DNA sequences in this sample. V usage is TRBV11-2 and J usage is TRBJ1-4; the D gene is possibly TRBD1 (5 bases). The germline V gene encodes CDR1 SGHAT and CDR2 FQNNGV. Trimming removed 3 bases at V and 8 bases at J, with 10 bases between. CDR3 size: 13 residues. This CDR3 is CASSLGWGEKLFF. The CDR3 DNA follows: TGTGCCAGCAGCTTGGGGTGGGGGGAAAAACTGTTTTTT. Complete variable domain (other parts from reference TRBV11-2 and TRBJ1-4): EAGVAQSPRYKIIEKRQSVAFWCNPISGHATLYWYQQILGQGPKLLIQFQNNGVVDDSQLPKDRFSAERLKGVDSTLKIQPAKLEDSAVYLCASSLGWGEKLFFGSGTQLSVL.

V gene TRBV6-2 or TRBV6-3 combines with J gene TRBJ1-5; D remains unclear. Germline V gene lookup returns CDR1 MNHEY and CDR2 SVGEGT. The ends were cut back, 4 bases at V and 4 bases at J, with 11 bases in the middle. The CDR3 runs 14 residues. This CDR3 is CASSFWQTNQPQHF. CDR3 DNA sequence: TGTGCCAGCAGTTTCTGGCAGACAAATCAGCCCCAGCATTTT.

The chain combines TRBV5-1 with TRBJ2-1, with D perhaps TRBD2 (5 bases). V lost 0 bases and J lost 9, with 13 bases in between. This CDR3 is 14 amino acids long. Germline V gene lookup returns CDR1 SGHRS and CDR2 YFSETQ. The CDR3 loop reads CASSLGASIGEQFF. CDR3 coding DNA: TGCGCCAGCAGCTTGGGGGCTAGCATCGGTGAGCAGTTCTTC. The full variable domain, in which reference TRBV5-1 and TRBJ2-1 provide the parts outside the CDR3, is KAGVTQTPRYLIKTRGQQVTLSCSPISGHRSVSWYQQTPGQGLQFLFEYFSETQRNKGNFPGRFSGRQFSNSRSEMNVSTLELGDSALYLCASSLGASIGEQFFGPGTRLTVL.

This clone appeared a single time. V and J are TRBV19 and TRBJ2-3; TRBD1 is a possible D gene (6 bases). The germline V and J ends were trimmed by 2 bases and 6 bases, with 15 bases remaining between them. Looked up from germline, CDR1 is LNHDA and CDR2 is SQIVND (reference sequence). CDR3 size: 15 residues. The CDR3 sequence is CASSINRVGRDTQYF. As DNA, the CDR3 is TGTGCCAGTAGTATAAACAGGGTGGGACGGGATACGCAGTATTTT.

The chain has TRBV5-6 and TRBJ2-3, with TRBD2 identical over 12 bases. The junction had 7 bases not matched to a gene; V was cut back by 0 bases and J by 2 bases. The CDR3 totals 18 residues. CDR1 is SGHDT, CDR2 YYEEEE, per germline. As DNA, the CDR3 is TGTGCCAGCAGCTTGGCTAGCGGGGGGGACCACTACACAGATACGCAGTATTTT. Amino acid sequence: CASSLASGGDHYTDTQYF.

This chain links TRBV5-4 with TRBJ1-1; D unclear. The V gene lost 3 bases and the J gene lost 1 base, with 7 bases spanning the gap. The germline V gene encodes CDR1 SGHNT and CDR2 YYREEE (reference sequence). The CDR3 is made up of 13 amino acids. CDR3 nucleotides: TGTGCCAGCAGCTCCCAGCAGAACACTGAAGCTTTCTTT. Its protein is CASSSQQNTEAFF.

The chain recombines TRBV4-1 with TRBJ1-2, with 7 bases fitting TRBD1. The trim removed 1 base at V and 2 bases at J, leaving 7 bases unmatched. From germline, CDR1 is MGHRA and CDR2 YSYEKL. The CDR3 totals 16 residues. The CDR3 region is CASSQVQGGSNYGYTF. The CDR3 region has the DNA TGCGCCAGCAGCCAAGTTCAGGGGGGAAGCAACTATGGCTACACCTTC.

The chain employs TRBV6-6 and TRBJ1-5, with D uncertain. Trimming removed 7 bases from V and 7 bases from J, with 11 bases in between. The length of the CDR3 is 12 residues. Germline lookup yields CDR1 MNHNY and CDR2 SVGAGI (reference sequence). The CDR3 spells CASTLVGQPQHF. As DNA, the CDR3 is TGTGCCAGCACCCTGGTAGGGCAGCCCCAGCATTTT.

The CDR3 DNA sequence: TGTGCCAGCAGCGGGGTAGGCGGCTTGGGCCAAGAGACCCAGTACTTC. It translates to CASSGVGGLGQETQYF. This chain connects TRBV5-6 to TRBJ2-5; D is unclear. Germline loops: CDR1 SGHDT, CDR2 YYEEEE. V lost 4 bases to trimming and J lost 1 base, with 17 bases between them. CDR3 size: 16 residues.

This chain joins TRBV7-3 and TRBJ1-1; possible D gene TRBD1, 5 bases. V lost 3 bases to trimming and J lost 6 bases, with 11 bases between them. This CDR3 is 13 amino acids long. Looked up from germline, CDR1 is SGHTA and CDR2 is FQGTGA. The CDR3, as DNA: TGTGCCAGCAGCTTTCGCGGGGGGTCTGAAGCTTTCTTT. Protein sequence: CASSFRGGSEAFF.

This clone was recorded a few times. This chain joins TRBV5-1 and TRBJ2-3; D possibly uses TRBD1 or TRBD2 (5 bases each). This CDR3 is built from 16 residues. Germline V gene lookup returns CDR1 SGHRS and CDR2 YFSETQ. V was clipped by 7 bases and J by 2 bases, with 20 bases between them. The CDR3 bases are TGCGCCAGCGGCCTCGGGACGCGGGTATTCACAGATACGCAGTATTTT. Translation gives CASGLGTRVFTDTQYF.

V usage is TRBV9 and J usage is TRBJ1-2, with 8 bases aligning to TRBD1. The CDR3 is 15 residues long. Germline V gene sequence: CDR1 SGDLS, CDR2 YYNGEE. V trimming: 1 base; J trimming: 6 bases; junction bases outside the gene matches: 8. The CDR3: CASSVSGGAINGYTF. CDR3 nucleotide sequence: TGTGCCAGCAGCGTATCAGGGGGCGCGATAAATGGCTACACCTTC.

The genes are TRBV5-1 and TRBJ2-5; 9 nucleotides line up with TRBD1. This CDR3 comprises 13 residues. V shed 2 bases and J 5 bases; nucleotides not matched to a gene: 1. CDR1 and CDR2 from the germline V gene are SGHRS and YFSETQ. CDR3 in DNA: TGCGCCAGCAGCTTAGGACAGGGGGAGACCCAGTACTTC. Encoded protein: CASSLGQGETQYF.

The chain couples TRBV18 to TRBJ1-5; no clear D. Germline assignment: CDR1 KGHSH and CDR2 LQKENI. Trimming removed 3 bases from V and 1 base from J, with 7 bases in between. The CDR3 has 14 residues. The CDR3 loop is CASSPGGSNQPQHF. The CDR3 DNA sequence: TGTGCCAGCTCACCGGGCGGAAGCAATCAGCCCCAGCATTTT. The whole variable domain, filled in from reference TRBV18 and TRBJ1-5, reads NAGVMQNPRHLVRRRGQEARLRCSPMKGHSHVYWYRQLPEEGLKFMVYLQKENIIDESGMPKERFSAEFPKEGPSILRIQQVVRGDSAAYFCASSPGGSNQPQHFGDGTRLSIL.

The chain carries TRBV5-1 and TRBJ1-4; D gene unclear. The CDR3 length is 15 residues. Germline lookup yields CDR1 SGHRS and CDR2 YFSETQ. Trimming left V 0 bases short and J 2 bases short, with 8 bases between. CDR3 region: CASSLELATNEKLFF. As DNA, the CDR3 is TGCGCCAGCAGCTTGGAACTAGCGACTAATGAAAAACTGTTTTTT.

The chain combines TRBV5-1 with TRBJ1-6, with TRBD1 matching 9 bases. V dropped 2 bases and J dropped 7; count of bases not matched to a gene: 10. CDR1 and CDR2 from the germline V gene are SGHRS and YFSETQ. The CDR3 loop spans 17 amino acids. The CDR3 DNA reads TGCGCCAGCAGCTTAGGTCGGGACAGGGTGGCGAATTCACCCCTCCACTTT. Its protein product is CASSLGRDRVANSPLHF.

The J gene is TRBJ1-3, the V gene TRBV11-2; tentatively, D is TRBD1 (6 bases). The CDR3 contains 15 residues. Trimming stripped 3 bases from V and 2 bases from J, with 11 bases between. Germline CDR1 is SGHAT and CDR2 is FQNNGV. CDR3 in DNA: TGTGCCAGCAGCTTTGGGGGGCAGCCTGGAAACACCATATATTTT. Translation: CASSFGGQPGNTIYF. Full variable domain (remainder filled in from reference TRBV11-2 and TRBJ1-3): EAGVAQSPRYKIIEKRQSVAFWCNPISGHATLYWYQQILGQGPKLLIQFQNNGVVDDSQLPKDRFSAERLKGVDSTLKIQPAKLEDSAVYLCASSFGGQPGNTIYFGEGSWLTVV.

This chain links TRBV2 with TRBJ2-1, with D perhaps TRBD2 (7 bases). Germline CDR1 reads SNHLY; CDR2 reads FYNNEI. The CDR3 consists of 11 residues. Trimming left V 7 bases short and J 15 bases short, with 16 bases between. The DNA of the CDR3 is TGTGCCAGCAAGGGGGAGGGCCCCCTGTTCTTC. The encoded protein is CASKGEGPLFF.

The sample holds one count of this clone. Other nucleotide sequences from this sample produce the same CDR3. J is TRBJ2-2 and V is TRBV10-3, with 8 bases identical to TRBD2. With 11 bases clipped from V and 4 bases from J, the junction kept 6 bases outside the gene matches. Germline V gene lookup returns CDR1 ENHRY and CDR2 SYGVKD. The CDR3 runs 13 residues. CDR3 protein: CAGRGGRTGELFF. As DNA, the CDR3 is TGTGCCGGCCGGGGGGGGCGCACCGGGGAGCTGTTTTTT.

This chain links TRBV27 with TRBJ1-2, with D maybe TRBD1 (6 bases). Trimming pared 2 bases from V and 6 bases from J, leaving 19 bases between. This CDR3 has 16 amino acids. Germline CDR1 is MNHEY and CDR2 is SMNVEV (reference sequence). CDR3 DNA: TGTGCCAGCAGTTTAAATCCGTCAGGGGAGGGTCATGGCTACACCTTC. This codes for CASSLNPSGEGHGYTF.

This clone was recorded a few times. This chain joins TRBV12-3 or TRBV12-4 and TRBJ1-1, with D hard to call. Trimming removed 5 bases at V and 5 bases at J, with 9 bases between. This CDR3 comprises 12 residues. CDR3 nucleotide sequence: TGTGCCAGCAGTCCCCTTGGGACTGAAGCTTTCTTT. Its protein product is CASSPLGTEAFF.

The V gene is TRBV18, the J gene TRBJ1-1; D perhaps matches TRBD1 (6 bases). The CDR3 extends over 16 amino acids. Germline CDR1 reads KGHSH; CDR2 reads LQKENI. V dropped 6 bases and J dropped 5 bases, with 22 bases sitting between them. CDR3 sequence: CASSPPGPAQGTEAFF. The CDR3, as DNA: TGTGCCAGCTCCCCGCCGGGCCCGGCCCAGGGGACTGAAGCTTTCTTT. Based on the CDR3 plus reference TRBV18 and TRBJ1-1, the full variable domain is NAGVMQNPRHLVRRRGQEARLRCSPMKGHSHVYWYRQLPEEGLKFMVYLQKENIIDESGMPKERFSAEFPKEGPSILRIQQVVRGDSAAYFCASSPPGPAQGTEAFFGQGTRLTVV.